A selection of T cell receptor beta chains follows, all from one sample in a study of high-grade serous ovarian cancer treatment subgroups. TCRdb's table, derived via immunoSEQ multiplex PCR, lists solely in-frame clones and lacks some. The sample holds fewer than 350 clones, 65% to 85% seen once. Sample: tumor tissue. These receptors were collected from a human donor with high-grade serous ovarian cancer. Each CDR3 is given with its conserved first and last residue. The order of the fields is J gene, D gene, V gene, clone size, CDR3 DNA, CDR3 protein. The D gene is left open where the match is weak. Rows give clone size only sometimes, using once, few, many, or a class for an expanded clone.

j_call: TRBJ2-7
d_call: NA
v_call: TRBV11-2
clone_size: NA
cdr3_nt: TGTGCCAGCAGAGGGCAGGGGGGCCTTTACGAGCAGTACTTC
cdr3_aa: CASRGQGGLYEQYF

j_call: TRBJ1-5
d_call: TRBD1
v_call: TRBV10-1
clone_size: once
cdr3_nt: TGCGCCAGCAGTGAGTCCAGGGGGGATCAGCCCCAGCATTTT
cdr3_aa: CASSESRGDQPQHF

j_call: TRBJ2-2
d_call: NA
v_call: TRBV6-4
clone_size: few
cdr3_nt: TGTGCCAGCAGTGACAGGGGCACCGGGGAGCTGTTTTTT
cdr3_aa: CASSDRGTGELFF

j_call: TRBJ1-3
d_call: TRBD1
v_call: TRBV6-1
clone_size: NA
cdr3_nt: TGTGCCAGCAGTGAATCGGACACAGGGGCGAATGGAAACACCATATATTTT
cdr3_aa: CASSESDTGANGNTIYF

j_call: TRBJ1-2
d_call: NA
v_call: TRBV5-1
clone_size: NA
cdr3_nt: TGCGCCAGCAGCTTGGGCGGGGGAGATAACTATGGCTACACCTTC
cdr3_aa: CASSLGGGDNYGYTF